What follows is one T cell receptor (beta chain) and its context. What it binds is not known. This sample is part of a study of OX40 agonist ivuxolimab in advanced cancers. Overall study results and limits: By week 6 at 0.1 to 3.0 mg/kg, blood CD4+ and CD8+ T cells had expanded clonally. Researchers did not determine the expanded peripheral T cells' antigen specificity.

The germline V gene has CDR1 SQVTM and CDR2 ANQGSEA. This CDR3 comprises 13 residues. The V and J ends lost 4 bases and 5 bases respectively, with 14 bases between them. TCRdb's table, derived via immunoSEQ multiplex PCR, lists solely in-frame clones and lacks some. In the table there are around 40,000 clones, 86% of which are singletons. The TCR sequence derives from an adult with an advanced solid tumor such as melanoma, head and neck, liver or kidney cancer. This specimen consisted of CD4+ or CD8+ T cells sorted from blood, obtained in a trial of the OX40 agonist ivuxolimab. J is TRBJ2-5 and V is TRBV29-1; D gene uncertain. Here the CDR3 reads CSVVGKGRETQYF. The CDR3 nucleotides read TGCAGCGTTGTGGGCAAGGGTAGGGAGACCCAGTACTTC.